The present entry profiles one T cell receptor beta chain with its context. Researchers ran the PCR with 60 Vbeta and 13 Jbeta primers. The assay was immunoSEQ multiplex PCR, and TCRdb's table has in-frame clones only and misses some. The sample has under 200,000 clones, roughly 85% seen once. This entry belongs to a study of cytomegalovirus exposure and HLA in healthy donors. Across the whole study: A previous analysis identified 95 million to 130 million unique TCR beta sequences derived from about 180 million T cells. A data release that came early held roughly 90 million unique TCRs from HLA-typed donors.

V lost 4 bases, J lost 2 bases, and 12 bases stayed unmatched. This CDR3 has 17 residues. Per the germline V gene, CDR1 is MNHNS and CDR2 is SASEGT. The chain joins TRBV6-1 to TRBJ1-2, with 8 bases aligning to TRBD1. The TCR was taken from a woman aged 45-60 years in good health and CMV-seronegative. Source material: PBMCs. The CDR3 here is CASSALGGTGLNYGYTF. The CDR3 nucleotides are TGTGCCAGCAGTGCGTTGGGGGGGACAGGTTTAAACTATGGCTACACCTTC.